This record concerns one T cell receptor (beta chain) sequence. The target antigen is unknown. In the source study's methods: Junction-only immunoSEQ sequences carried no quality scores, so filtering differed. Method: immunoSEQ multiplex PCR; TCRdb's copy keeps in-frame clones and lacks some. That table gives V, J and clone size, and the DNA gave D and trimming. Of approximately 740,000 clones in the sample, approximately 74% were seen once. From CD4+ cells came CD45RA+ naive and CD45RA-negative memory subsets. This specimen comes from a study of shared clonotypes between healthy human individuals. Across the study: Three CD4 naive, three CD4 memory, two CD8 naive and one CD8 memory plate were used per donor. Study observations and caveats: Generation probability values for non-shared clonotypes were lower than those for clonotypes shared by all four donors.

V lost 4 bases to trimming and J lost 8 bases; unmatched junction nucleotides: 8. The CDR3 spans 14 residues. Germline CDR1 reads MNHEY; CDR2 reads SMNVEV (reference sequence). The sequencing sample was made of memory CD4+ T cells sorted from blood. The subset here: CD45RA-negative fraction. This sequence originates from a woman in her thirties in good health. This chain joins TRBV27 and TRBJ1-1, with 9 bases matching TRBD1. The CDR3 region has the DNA TGTGCCAGCAGTTCCAACAGGGGGCGTAGAGAAGCTTTCTTT. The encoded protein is CASSSNRGRREAFF.